This T cell receptor beta chain appears in the sequencing data of a study of T-cell memory formation after mild COVID-19. This clonotype was picked up a small number of times. Trimming removed 7 bases from V and 5 bases from J; junction bases left unmatched: 8. The CDR3 spans 14 residues. Per the germline V gene, CDR1 is SGHTS and CDR2 is YDEGEE. TCRdb re-analysed the 5' RACE reads in MiXCR, keeping a single row per CDR3 protein. The repertoire consists of roughly 550,000 distinct CDR3 sequences, with over 20% occurring once and the leading ten covering roughly an eighth. The rearrangement uses TRBV5-8 and TRBJ2-2; 7 bases are shared with TRBD2. The receptor's source is an adult woman who had mild COVID-19 (a few samples of this study predate the infection). Cell type and time point are not known. Sequencing was done on a sample of PBMCs or a T cell subset sorted from them (not recorded which). The CDR3 is CASRGRRETGELFF. The CDR3 DNA reads as TGTGCCAGCCGAGGGAGGCGGGAGACCGGGGAGCTGTTTTTT.